The T cell receptor beta chain under discussion was sequenced for a study of blood T cells in healthy people across ages. Study-wide findings and caveats: Among long-lived donors, naive CD4+ cells were more numerous and diversity higher than in aged donors. The study found TCR beta diversity correlated strongly with naive T cell percentage. Reliance upon unsorted PBMCs precluded definitive naive versus antigen-experienced comparison. Estimates drawn from one million T cells were deemed to understate diversity.

Combining a sample-barcoded 5' primer with a J-beta primer mix, a second PCR ran for roughly 7 to 11 cycles. From the 5' RACE reads, TCRdb called clonotypes with MiXCR, one entry per CDR3 protein. Counted here are hundreds of thousands of distinct CDR3 sequences, under 55% occurring once; the ten biggest clones make up about 21%. The CDR3 is 11 residues long. Trimming shortened V by 5 bases and J by 2 bases, and 3 bases separated the two germline ends. The sample holds many counts of this clonotype. Antigen: not known. V usage is TRBV12-3 or TRBV12-4 and J usage is TRBJ1-2; D not resolved. The sequence derives from a man in his sixties in good health. The sample was blood. DNA for the CDR3: TGTGCCAGCAGTCTCAACTATGGCTACACCTTC. This gives the protein CASSLNYGYTF.